One sample yielded the 8 T cell receptor beta chains listed below, sequenced in a study of shared clonotypes between healthy human individuals. TCRdb's copy holds only in-frame clones and misses some; the assay was immunoSEQ multiplex PCR. The sample contains around 1,000,000 clones, approximately 80% of which appear only once. Sequencing was performed on memory CD4+ T cells from PBMCs. The subset denotes: CD45RA-negative fraction. The receptors were sampled from a man younger than 35 in good health. Some clones in this sample may be carry-over from other donors' samples.

This chain joins TRBV10-3 and TRBJ2-2, with 9 bases fitting TRBD1. J lost 5 bases, V lost 2 bases, and 6 bases had no gene match. Germline CDR1 and CDR2: ENHRY and SYGVKD. CDR3 length equals 16 residues. In DNA form, the CDR3 reads TGTGCCATCAGTGAGCCACCCGGACAGGGGACCGGGGAGCTGTTTTTT. Translating it yields CAISEPPGQGTGELFF.

The chain has TRBV19 and TRBJ2-3; 7 nucleotides align to TRBD1. CDR1 and CDR2 from the germline V gene are LNHDA and SQIVND (reference sequence). After removal of 5 bases from V and 1 base from J, the junction contained 0 bases not matched to a gene. This CDR3 is built from 13 residues. The CDR3 loop is CASSGQGTDTQYF. The CDR3 DNA sequence: TGTGCCAGTAGTGGACAGGGCACAGATACGCAGTATTTT.

This clone has at least ten counts. The J gene is TRBJ1-1, the V gene TRBV10-3, with D maybe TRBD1 (6 bases). Trimming cost V 10 bases and J 0 bases, with 24 bases left between them. This CDR3 has 17 amino acids. The germline gives CDR1 ENHRY, CDR2 SYGVKD. The CDR3 bases are TGTGCCACCCTCGATAGAGGGGGAGGAACGATGAACACTGAAGCTTTCTTT. It is translated as CATLDRGGGTMNTEAFF.

V usage is TRBV27 and J usage is TRBJ1-1, with a possible D match to TRBD1 (5 bases). The CDR3 totals 15 residues. Germline loops: CDR1 MNHEY, CDR2 SMNVEV (reference sequence). The ends were cut back, 10 bases at V and 3 bases at J, with 21 bases in the middle. The CDR3 region has the DNA TGTGCCACCCCCCTCCGCGGGGGTTGGGACACTGAAGCTTTCTTT. Protein sequence: CATPLRGGWDTEAFF.

The genes are TRBV29-1 and TRBJ1-1; the D gene is possibly TRBD1 (5 bases). V gave up 6 bases and J gave up 0 bases, with 17 bases separating them. The CDR3 totals 15 residues. Germline V lookup: CDR1 SQVTM, CDR2 ANQGSEA. CDR3 nucleotide sequence: TGCAGCGTCCGCCCGACAGCCTCTATGAACACTGAAGCTTTCTTT. It translates to CSVRPTASMNTEAFF.

The genes are TRBV21-1 and TRBJ2-7; the table assigns TRBD1, which was not confirmed against the DNA. TRBV21-1 is classified as a pseudogene. CDR3 size: 13 residues. Written as DNA, the CDR3 is TGTGCCAGCTGCCTGGACAGGGGCTACGAGCAGTACTTC. Amino acid sequence: CASCLDRGYEQYF.

V gene TRBV2 combines with J gene TRBJ2-1; 10 bases fit TRBD1. There are 14 residues in the CDR3. In germline, CDR1 is SNHLY, CDR2 FYNNEI. Germline trimming cut 8 bases from V and 4 bases from J; bases unmatched to any gene: 5. CDR3 region: CASHRDRGYNEQFF. The CDR3 DNA reads as TGTGCCAGCCACCGGGACAGGGGTTACAATGAGCAGTTCTTC. Together with reference TRBV2 and TRBJ2-1, the CDR3 gives the full variable domain: EPEVTQTPSHQVTQMGQEVILRCVPISNHLYFYWYRQILGQKVEFLVSFYNNEISEKSEIFDDQFSVERPDGSNFTLKIRSTKLEDSAMYFCASHRDRGYNEQFFGPGTRLTVL.

This chain uses TRBV7-2 with TRBJ2-7, with D hard to call. The CDR3 runs 15 residues. CDR1 and CDR2 from the germline V gene are SGHTA and FQGNSA. Between the trimmed V and J ends, which lost 3 bases and 3 bases, there was a span of 15 bases. CDR3 residues: CASSFSVGQVYEQYF. The CDR3 bases are TGTGCCAGCAGCTTCTCCGTAGGTCAGGTCTACGAGCAGTACTTC.